This paragraph reports one T cell receptor beta chain. Its antigen is still unknown. Individual cDNA molecules received unique molecular identifiers. TCRdb reanalysed the 5' RACE reads using MiXCR and keeps one entry per CDR3 protein. The table includes fewer than 80,000 distinct CDR3 sequences, 8.5% to 10% detected once. The data are from a study of early T cells in non-severe SARS-CoV-2 infection. Study-wide background: Bulk RNA taken from unsorted whole blood was sequenced, leaving chains unpaired. Points from the study as a whole: In VDJdb matching, anti-spike CD8 responses were favored while private and CD4 specificities went missing.

This CDR3 has 14 residues. Deletions cut 10 bases from V and 9 bases from J, with 19 bases between. The genes are TRBV12-3 or TRBV12-4 and TRBJ1-6; D unclear. The sequence was obtained from an adult who was a healthcare worker with PCR-confirmed SARS-CoV-2 infection or an uninfected control (not recorded which). The material sequenced was whole blood. CDR3 in DNA: TGTGCCACCTCCGACGGGATAGTAGGTTCACCCCTCCACTTT. This encodes CATSDGIVGSPLHF.